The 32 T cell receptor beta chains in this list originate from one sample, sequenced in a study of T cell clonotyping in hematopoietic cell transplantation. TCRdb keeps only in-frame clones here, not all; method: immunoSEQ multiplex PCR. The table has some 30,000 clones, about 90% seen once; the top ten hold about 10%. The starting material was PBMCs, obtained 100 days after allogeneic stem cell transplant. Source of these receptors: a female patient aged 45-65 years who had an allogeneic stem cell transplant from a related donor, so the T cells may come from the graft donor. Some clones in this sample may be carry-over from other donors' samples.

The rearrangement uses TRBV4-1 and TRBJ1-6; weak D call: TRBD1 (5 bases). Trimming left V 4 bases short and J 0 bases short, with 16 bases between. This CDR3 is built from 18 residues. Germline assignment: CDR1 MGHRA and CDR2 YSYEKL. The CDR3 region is CASSRRHHGGSYNSPLHF. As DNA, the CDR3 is TGCGCCAGCAGCCGAAGGCATCATGGGGGCTCCTATAATTCACCCCTCCACTTT.

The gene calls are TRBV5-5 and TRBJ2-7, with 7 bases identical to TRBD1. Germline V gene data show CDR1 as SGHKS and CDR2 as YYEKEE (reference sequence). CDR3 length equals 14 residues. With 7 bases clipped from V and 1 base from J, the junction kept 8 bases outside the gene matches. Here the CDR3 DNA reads TGTGCCAGCGCCATCAGGGACAGATCCTACGAGCAGTACTTC. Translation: CASAIRDRSYEQYF.

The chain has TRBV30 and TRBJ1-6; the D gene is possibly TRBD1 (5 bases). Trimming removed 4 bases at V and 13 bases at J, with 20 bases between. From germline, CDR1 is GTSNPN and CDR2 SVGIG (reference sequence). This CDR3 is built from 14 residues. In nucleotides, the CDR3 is TGTGCCTGGAAGGACACCCCTGCTTCTAGGCCCCTCCACTTT. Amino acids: CAWKDTPASRPLHF.

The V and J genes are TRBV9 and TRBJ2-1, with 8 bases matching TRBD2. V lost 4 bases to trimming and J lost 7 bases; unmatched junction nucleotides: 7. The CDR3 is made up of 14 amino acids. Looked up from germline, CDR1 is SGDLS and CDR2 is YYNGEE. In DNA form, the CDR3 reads TGTGCCAGCAGCCCCCGGACTAGCCGTAATGAGCAGTTCTTC. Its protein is CASSPRTSRNEQFF.

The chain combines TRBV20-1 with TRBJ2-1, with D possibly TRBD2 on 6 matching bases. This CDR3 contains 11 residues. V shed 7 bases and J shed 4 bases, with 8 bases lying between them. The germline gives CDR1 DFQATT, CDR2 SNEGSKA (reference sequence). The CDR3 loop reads CSGLVYNEQFF. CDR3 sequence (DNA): TGCAGTGGACTAGTATACAATGAGCAGTTCTTC.

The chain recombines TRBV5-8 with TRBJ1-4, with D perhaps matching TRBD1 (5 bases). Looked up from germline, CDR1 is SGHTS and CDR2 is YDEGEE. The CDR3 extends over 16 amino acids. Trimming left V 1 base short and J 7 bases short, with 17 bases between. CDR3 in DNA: TGTGCCAGCAGCTTGCTCGGGGGGAAATTTGGTGAAAAACTGTTTTTT. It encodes CASSLLGGKFGEKLFF.

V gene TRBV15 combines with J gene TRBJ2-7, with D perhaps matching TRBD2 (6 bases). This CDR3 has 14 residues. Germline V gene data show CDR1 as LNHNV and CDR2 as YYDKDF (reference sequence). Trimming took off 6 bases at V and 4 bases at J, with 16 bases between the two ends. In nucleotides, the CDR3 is TGTGCCACCAGTCTCGGCGGGGACTCTTACGAGCAGTACTTC. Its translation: CATSLGGDSYEQYF.

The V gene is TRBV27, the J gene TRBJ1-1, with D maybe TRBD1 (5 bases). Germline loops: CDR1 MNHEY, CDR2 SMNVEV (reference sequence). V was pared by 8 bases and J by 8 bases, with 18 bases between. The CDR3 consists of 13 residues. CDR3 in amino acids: CASAQSKTVEAFF. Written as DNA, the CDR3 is TGTGCCAGCGCCCAATCAAAGACAGTAGAAGCTTTCTTT.

The CDR3 region is CASSWGGAFYGYTF. The CDR3 DNA sequence: TGTGCCAGCAGCTGGGGGGGGGCGTTCTATGGCTACACCTTC. The chain carries TRBV11-2 and TRBJ1-2; possibly TRBD1 for D (6 bases). The CDR3 loop spans 14 amino acids. Germline assignment: CDR1 SGHAT and CDR2 FQNNGV. V lost 4 bases and J 4 bases, leaving 13 bases between the germline ends.

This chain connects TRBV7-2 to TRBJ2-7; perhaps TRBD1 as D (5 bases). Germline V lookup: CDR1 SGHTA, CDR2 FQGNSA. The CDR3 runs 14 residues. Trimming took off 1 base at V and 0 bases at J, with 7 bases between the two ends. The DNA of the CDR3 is TGTGCCAGCAGCTTAGGCAGGGCCTCCTACGAGCAGTACTTC. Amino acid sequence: CASSLGRASYEQYF.

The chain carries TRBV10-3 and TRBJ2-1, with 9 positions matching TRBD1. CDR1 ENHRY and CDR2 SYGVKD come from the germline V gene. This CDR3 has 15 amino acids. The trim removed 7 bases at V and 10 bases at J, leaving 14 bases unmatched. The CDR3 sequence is CAITIGQGRIGEQFF. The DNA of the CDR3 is TGTGCCATCACGATTGGACAGGGGAGAATAGGCGAGCAGTTCTTC.

Here the CDR3 reads CASSTLNTGELFF. The DNA for the CDR3 is TGCGCCAGCAGCACACTGAACACCGGGGAGCTGTTTTTT. The V call is TRBV5-1, the J call TRBJ2-2; no reliable D call. Trimming removed 4 bases from V and 1 base from J, with 5 bases in between. Germline V CDR1 and CDR2: SGHRS, YFSETQ. The CDR3 consists of 13 residues.

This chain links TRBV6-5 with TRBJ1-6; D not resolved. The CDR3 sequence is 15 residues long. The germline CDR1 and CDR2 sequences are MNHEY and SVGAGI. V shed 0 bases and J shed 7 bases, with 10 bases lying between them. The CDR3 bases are TGTGCCAGCAGTTACTCCAGAAACCGAAATTCACCCCTCCACTTT. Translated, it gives CASSYSRNRNSPLHF.

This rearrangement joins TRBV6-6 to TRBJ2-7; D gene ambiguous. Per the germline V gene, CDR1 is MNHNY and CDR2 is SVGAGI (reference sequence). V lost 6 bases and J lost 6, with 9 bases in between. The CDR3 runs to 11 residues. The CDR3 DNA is TGTGCCAGCAGCCCCTCGACCGAGCAGTACTTC. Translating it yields CASSPSTEQYF.

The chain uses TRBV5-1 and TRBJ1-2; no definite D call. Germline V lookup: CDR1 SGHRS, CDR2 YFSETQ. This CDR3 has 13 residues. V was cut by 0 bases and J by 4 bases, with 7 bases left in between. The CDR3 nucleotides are TGCGCCAGCAGCTTGGAAGGAGGCTATGGCTACACCTTC. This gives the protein CASSLEGGYGYTF.

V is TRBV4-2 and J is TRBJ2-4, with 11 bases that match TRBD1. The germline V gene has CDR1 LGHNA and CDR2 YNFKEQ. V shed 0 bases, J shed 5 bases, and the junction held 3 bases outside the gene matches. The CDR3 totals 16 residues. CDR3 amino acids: CASSQDLGQGENIQYF. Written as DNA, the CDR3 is TGTGCCAGCAGCCAAGATTTGGGACAGGGGGAAAACATTCAGTACTTC.

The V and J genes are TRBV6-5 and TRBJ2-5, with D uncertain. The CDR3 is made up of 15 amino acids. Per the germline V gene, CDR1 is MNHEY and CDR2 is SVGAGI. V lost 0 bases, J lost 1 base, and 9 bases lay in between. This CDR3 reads CASSYSRLVQETQYF. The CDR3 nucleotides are TGTGCCAGCAGTTACTCCCGGCTGGTCCAAGAGACCCAGTACTTC.

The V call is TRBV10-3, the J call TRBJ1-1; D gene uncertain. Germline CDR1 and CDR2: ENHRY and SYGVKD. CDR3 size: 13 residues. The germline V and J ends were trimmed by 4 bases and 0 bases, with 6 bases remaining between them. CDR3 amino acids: CAISGNMNTEAFF. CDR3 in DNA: TGTGCCATCAGTGGAAACATGAACACTGAAGCTTTCTTT.

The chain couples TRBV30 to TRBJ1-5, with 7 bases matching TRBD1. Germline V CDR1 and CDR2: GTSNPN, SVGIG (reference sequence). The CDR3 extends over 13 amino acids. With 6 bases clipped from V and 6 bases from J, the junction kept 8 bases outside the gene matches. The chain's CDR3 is CACVSAGGQPQHF. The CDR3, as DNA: TGTGCCTGCGTTTCGGCAGGGGGTCAGCCCCAGCATTTT.

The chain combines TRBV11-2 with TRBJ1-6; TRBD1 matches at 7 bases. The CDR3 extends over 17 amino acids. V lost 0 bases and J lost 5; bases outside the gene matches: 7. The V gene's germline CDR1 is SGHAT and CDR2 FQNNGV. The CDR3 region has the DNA TGTGCCAGCAGCTTAGATGGGGTGACAGGGAATAATTCACCCCTCCACTTT. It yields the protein CASSLDGVTGNNSPLHF.

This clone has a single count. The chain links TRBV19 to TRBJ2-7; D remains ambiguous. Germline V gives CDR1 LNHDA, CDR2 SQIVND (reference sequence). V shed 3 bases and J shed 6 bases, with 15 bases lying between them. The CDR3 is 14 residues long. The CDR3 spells CASSIQGSRGEQYF. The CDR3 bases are TGTGCCAGTAGTATCCAAGGGTCGCGCGGCGAGCAGTACTTC.

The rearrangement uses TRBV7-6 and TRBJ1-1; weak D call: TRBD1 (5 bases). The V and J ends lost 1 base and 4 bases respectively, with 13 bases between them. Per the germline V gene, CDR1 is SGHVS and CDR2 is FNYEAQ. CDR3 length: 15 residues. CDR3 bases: TGTGCCAGCAGCTTAGACATTGGGCAGGGCACTGAAGCTTTCTTT. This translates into CASSLDIGQGTEAFF.

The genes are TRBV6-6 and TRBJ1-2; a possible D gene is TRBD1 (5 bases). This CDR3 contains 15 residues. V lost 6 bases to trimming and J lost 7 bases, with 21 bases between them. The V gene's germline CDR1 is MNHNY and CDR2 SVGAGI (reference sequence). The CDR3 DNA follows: TGTGCCAGCAGCTTTCCAGGGTCCCCCGGGGTTGGCTACACCTTC. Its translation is CASSFPGSPGVGYTF.

The CDR3 DNA is TGTGCCAGCAGCCAAAAGAGACCTAACGGAAACATTCAGTACTTC. It is translated as CASSQKRPNGNIQYF. This chain uses TRBV4-2 with TRBJ2-4, with no clear D. Germline V gene data show CDR1 as LGHNA and CDR2 as YNFKEQ. This CDR3 has 15 amino acids. V lost 2 bases, J lost 6 bases, and 14 bases lay in between.

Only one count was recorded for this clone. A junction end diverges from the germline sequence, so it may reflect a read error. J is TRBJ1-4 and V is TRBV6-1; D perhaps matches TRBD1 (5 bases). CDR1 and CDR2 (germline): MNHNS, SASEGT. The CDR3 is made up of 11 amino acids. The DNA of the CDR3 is TGTGCCAGCAGTGAAGCGGGACCGCCTCGGTTT. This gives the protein CASSEAGPPRF.

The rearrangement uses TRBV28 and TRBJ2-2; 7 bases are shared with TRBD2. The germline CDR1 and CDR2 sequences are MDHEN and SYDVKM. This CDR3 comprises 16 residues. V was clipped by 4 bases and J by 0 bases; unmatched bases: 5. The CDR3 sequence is CASSSHSGPNTGELFF. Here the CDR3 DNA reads TGTGCCAGCAGTTCACATAGCGGGCCGAACACCGGGGAGCTGTTTTTT.

The CDR3 loop is CASSLGRGNYNEQFF. The CDR3 region has the DNA TGTGCCAGCAGCTTAGGGCGGGGGAACTACAATGAGCAGTTCTTC. The V call is TRBV11-2, the J call TRBJ2-1; 7 bases match TRBD2. In germline, CDR1 is SGHAT, CDR2 FQNNGV. CDR3 length: 15 residues. V lost 1 base, J lost 3 bases, and 3 bases stayed unmatched. Full variable domain (remainder filled in from reference TRBV11-2 and TRBJ2-1): EAGVAQSPRYKIIEKRQSVAFWCNPISGHATLYWYQQILGQGPKLLIQFQNNGVVDDSQLPKDRFSAERLKGVDSTLKIQPAKLEDSAVYLCASSLGRGNYNEQFFGPGTRLTVL.

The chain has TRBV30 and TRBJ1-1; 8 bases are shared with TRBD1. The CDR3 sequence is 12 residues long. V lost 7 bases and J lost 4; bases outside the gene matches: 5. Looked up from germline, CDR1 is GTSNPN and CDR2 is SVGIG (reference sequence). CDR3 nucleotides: TGTGCCTTCACAGGGGGGACCACTGAAGCTTTCTTT. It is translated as CAFTGGTTEAFF.

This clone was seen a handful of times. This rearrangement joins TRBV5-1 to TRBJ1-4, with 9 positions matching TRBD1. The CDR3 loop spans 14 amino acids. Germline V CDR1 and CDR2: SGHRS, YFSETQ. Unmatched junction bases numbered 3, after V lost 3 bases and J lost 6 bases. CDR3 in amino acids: CASSSGQGDEKLFF. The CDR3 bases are TGCGCCAGCAGCTCGGGACAGGGAGATGAAAAACTGTTTTTT.

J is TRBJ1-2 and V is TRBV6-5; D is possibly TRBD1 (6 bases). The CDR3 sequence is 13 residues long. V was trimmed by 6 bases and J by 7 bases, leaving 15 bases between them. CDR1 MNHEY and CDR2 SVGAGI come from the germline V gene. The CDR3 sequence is CASSREGVGGYTF. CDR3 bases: TGTGCCAGCAGCCGAGAGGGGGTCGGTGGCTACACCTTC.

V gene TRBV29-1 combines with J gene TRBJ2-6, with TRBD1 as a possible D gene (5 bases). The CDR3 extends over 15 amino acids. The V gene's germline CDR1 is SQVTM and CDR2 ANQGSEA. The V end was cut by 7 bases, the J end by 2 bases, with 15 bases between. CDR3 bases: TGCAGCGCGACAGAGTTGGGTGCTGGGGCCAACGTCCTGACTTTC. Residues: CSATELGAGANVLTF.

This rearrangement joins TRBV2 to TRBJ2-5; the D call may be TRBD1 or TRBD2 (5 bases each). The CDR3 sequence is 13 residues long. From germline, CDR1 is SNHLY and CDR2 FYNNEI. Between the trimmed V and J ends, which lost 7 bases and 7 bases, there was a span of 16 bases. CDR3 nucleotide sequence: TGTGCCAGCATAACGGAGGTAGGGGTGACCCAGTACTTC. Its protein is CASITEVGVTQYF.